What follows is one TCR beta chain and its context. The data were obtained in a study of CD8+CD57+ T cells in acquired aplastic anemia. Patients picked for sequencing had shown CD8+CD57+ cell expansion detected by flow cytometry. Germline loops: CDR1 SGDLS, CDR2 YYNGEE. V dropped 7 bases and J dropped 8 bases, with 27 bases sitting between them. The CDR3 is 16 amino acids. Profiling that covered TCR beta VDJ and CDR3 relied on genomic DNA as its template. TCRdb re-analysed the reads in MiXCR, keeping a single row per CDR3 protein. Among approximately 250,000 distinct CDR3 sequences, roughly 80% were seen once, and the ten largest hold less than 50%.

Specimen: sorted CD4+, CD8+, or CD8+CD57+ T cells (not recorded which) from PBMCs. This clonotype originated in a human donor with aplastic anemia. The chain links TRBV9 to TRBJ1-1; D gene uncertain. CDR3 sequence (DNA): TGTGCCAGCGGAGCCGCTGGGAACATTCAGTGCTTCGAAGCTTTCTTT. Amino acid sequence: CASGAAGNIQCFEAFF.